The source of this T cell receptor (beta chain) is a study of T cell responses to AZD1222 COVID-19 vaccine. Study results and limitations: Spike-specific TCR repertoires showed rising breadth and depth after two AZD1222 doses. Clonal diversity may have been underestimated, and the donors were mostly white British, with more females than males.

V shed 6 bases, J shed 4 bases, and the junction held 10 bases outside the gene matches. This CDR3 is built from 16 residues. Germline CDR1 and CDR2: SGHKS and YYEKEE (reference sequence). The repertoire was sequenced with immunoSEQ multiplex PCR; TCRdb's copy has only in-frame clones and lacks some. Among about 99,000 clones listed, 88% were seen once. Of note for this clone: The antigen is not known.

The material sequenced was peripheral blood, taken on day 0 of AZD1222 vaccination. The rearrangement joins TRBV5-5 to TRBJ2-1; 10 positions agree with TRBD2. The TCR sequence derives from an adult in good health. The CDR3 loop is CASKLAGGRSYNEQFF. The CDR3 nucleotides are TGTGCCAGCAAATTAGCGGGAGGCAGATCTTACAATGAGCAGTTCTTC.